This TCR beta chain is drawn from a study of Graves' ophthalmopathy and Graves' hyperthyroidism. The germline V gene has CDR1 SEHNR and CDR2 FQNEAQ (reference sequence). The CDR3 loop spans 12 amino acids. Trimming pared 11 bases from V and 3 bases from J, leaving 14 bases between. This clonotype has a handful of counts. Researchers took RNA transcripts and amplified TCR beta CDR3 regions from them. HTBI primers served in a first-round RT-PCR, which a second-round multiplex PCR followed. TCRdb used MiXCR to reprocess the multiplex PCR reads, holding one entry per CDR3 protein. The table includes hundreds of thousands of distinct CDR3 sequences, roughly 41% detected once. Out of around 10 ml of fresh peripheral blood, PBMCs were obtained.

Sequenced material: peripheral blood. The chain has TRBV7-9 and TRBJ2-7; weak D call: TRBD2 (6 bases). This receptor was identified in an adult man with Graves' ophthalmopathy. CDR3 sequence: CASDSGGYEQYF. CDR3 DNA sequence: TGTGCCTCCGATAGCGGCGGCTACGAGCAGTACTTC.